These 22 T cell receptor beta chains were all obtained from the same sample, sequenced in a study of T cells in Graves' hyperthyroidism and ophthalmopathy. TCR beta CDR3 regions were amplified from RNA transcripts. The TCR CDR3 was amplified in a first-round RT-PCR using the HTBI primer set. TCRdb re-analysed the multiplex PCR reads in MiXCR, keeping a single row per CDR3 protein. The sample yields hundreds of thousands of distinct CDR3 sequences, roughly a third seen once. The sequenced sample consisted of blood. These receptors came from a woman aged 40 to 50 with Graves' hyperthyroidism.

DNA of the CDR3: TGTGCCAGCACCTTTAGAATGAGGGGTGGAAATTCACCCCTCCACTTT. It specifies CASTFRMRGGNSPLHF. The chain couples TRBV12-3 or TRBV12-4 to TRBJ1-6; tentatively, D is TRBD1 (5 bases). V shed 7 bases and J shed 7 bases, with 20 bases lying between them. The CDR3 consists of 16 residues.

There are a few counts of this clonotype. V usage is TRBV10-3 and J usage is TRBJ2-2; TRBD1 aligns across 8 bases. The length of the CDR3 is 13 residues. Trimming removed 10 bases from V and 6 bases from J; junction bases left unmatched: 7. The germline CDR1 and CDR2 sequences are ENHRY and SYGVKD. The CDR3 bases are TGTGCCAGCAGCCAACAGGGGGCCGGGGAGCTGTTTTTT. Translating it yields CASSQQGAGELFF.

This clonotype was seen repeatedly, ten times or more. The chain couples TRBV7-8 to TRBJ1-2; 9 bases fit TRBD1. The CDR3 contains 14 residues. Germline lookup yields CDR1 SGHVS and CDR2 FQNEAQ. With V trimmed by 6 bases and J by 9 bases, 11 bases remained unmatched. CDR3 protein: CASSFTGGMTRYTF. In DNA form, the CDR3 reads TGTGCCAGCAGTTTTACAGGGGGCATGACGCGCTACACCTTC.

The V call is TRBV20-1, the J call TRBJ2-7; TRBD2 agrees at 7 bases. This CDR3 has 14 amino acids. Germline trimming cut 7 bases from V and 1 base from J; bases unmatched to any gene: 10. In germline, CDR1 is DFQATT, CDR2 SNEGSKA (reference sequence). The CDR3 spells CSGSQRGRSYEQYF. The CDR3 bases are TGCAGTGGTTCCCAGCGGGGCCGATCCTACGAGCAGTACTTC.

This clonotype occurred many times. The rearrangement links TRBV10-3 to TRBJ1-2; 7 bases line up with TRBD1. In germline, CDR1 is ENHRY, CDR2 SYGVKD. The V gene end was trimmed by 6 bases and the J gene end by 4 bases; junction bases not matched to a gene: 8. The CDR3 is 14 amino acids. CDR3 sequence (DNA): TGTGCCATCAGGGAGACAGGGACGGCCTATGGCTACACCTTC. As protein: CAIRETGTAYGYTF.

This clonotype turned up a few times. The rearrangement links TRBV24-1 to TRBJ2-3; TRBD2 might be the D (6 bases). This CDR3 region has 14 residues. Germline V gene lookup returns CDR1 KGHDR and CDR2 SFDVKD. Trimming left V 11 bases short and J 2 bases short, with 16 bases between. CDR3 coding DNA: TGTGCCAGCAGATTTCGGGGGACCACAGATACGCAGTATTTT. As protein: CASRFRGTTDTQYF.

This clonotype was observed at least ten times. The rearrangement joins TRBV20-1 to TRBJ2-5; 8 bases match TRBD2. Losses at the gene ends were 3 bases for V and 4 bases for J; bases not matched to a gene: 4. The germline CDR1 and CDR2 sequences are DFQATT and SNEGSKA (reference sequence). This CDR3 is built from 13 residues. The CDR3, as DNA: TGCAGTGCTAGCGGGGGGGCGAGAGAGACCCAGTACTTC. Translated: CSASGGARETQYF.

Concerning this clonotype itself: With a much larger clone just one base away, this may be a read error. The rearrangement uses TRBV25-1 and TRBJ1-6; 7 positions match TRBD1. Per germline, CDR1 MGHDK and CDR2 SYGVNS. The length of the CDR3 is 15 residues. The V and J ends lost 7 bases and 0 bases, in that order; junction bases with no gene match: 3. This CDR3 reads CASTPGGSYNSPLHF. The CDR3 DNA reads TGTGCCAGCACCCCAGGGGGCTCCTATAATTCACCCCTCCACTTT.

The V and J genes are TRBV6-5 and TRBJ2-7; D call uncertain. The CDR3 is made up of 14 amino acids. Between the trimmed V and J ends, which lost 0 bases and 3 bases, there was a span of 9 bases. Per germline, CDR1 MNHEY and CDR2 SVGAGI. The CDR3 reads CASSYSNGYYEQYF. The CDR3 DNA reads as TGTGCCAGCAGTTACTCGAACGGGTACTACGAGCAGTACTTC.

V and J are TRBV7-2 and TRBJ2-7, with 15 bases identical to TRBD2. This CDR3 has 13 amino acids. The J segment lost 13 bases and the V segment lost 4 bases, leaving 5 bases of the junction unmatched. Germline CDR1 reads SGHTA; CDR2 reads FQGNSA. The CDR3 is CASSSGLAGGVYF. In DNA, the CDR3 is TGTGCCAGCAGCTCGGGACTAGCGGGAGGCGTCTACTTC.

This clonotype was seen at least ten times. The rearrangement uses TRBV9 and TRBJ1-6, with TRBD1 as a possible D gene (5 bases). This CDR3 spans 16 amino acids. Trimming cost V 0 bases and J 7 bases, with 14 bases left between them. CDR1 SGDLS and CDR2 YYNGEE come from the germline V gene. CDR3 coding DNA: TGTGCCAGCAGCGTAGATCGGGCAGGGCACAATTCACCCCTCCACTTT. This sequence encodes CASSVDRAGHNSPLHF. Full variable domain (rest looked up from reference TRBV9 and TRBJ1-6): DSGVTQTPKHLITATGQRVTLRCSPRSGDLSVYWYQQSLDQGLQFLIQYYNGEERAKGNILERFSAQQFPDLHSELNLSSLELGDSALYFCASSVDRAGHNSPLHFGNGTRLTVT.

Turning to this clonotype: One end of the junction does not line up with germline, which may come from a read error. The J gene is TRBJ2-5, the V gene TRBV11-2; 8 bases fit TRBD2. Germline V gene sequence: CDR1 SGHAT, CDR2 FQNNGV. This CDR3 contains 15 residues. The CDR3 loop reads CASSRGAGAQETQYF. The CDR3 nucleotides read TGCGCCAGCAGCCGAGGAGCGGGGGCCCAAGAGACCCAGTACTTC.

This clonotype was seen a handful of times. The chain uses TRBV4-3 and TRBJ2-7, with D possibly matching TRBD2 (6 bases). The CDR3 has 16 amino acids. Germline loops: CDR1 LGHNA, CDR2 YSLEER. The V and J ends lost 4 bases and 0 bases respectively, with 16 bases between them. The CDR3: CASSRRESSNSYEQYF. For the CDR3, the DNA is TGCGCCAGCAGCCGGCGGGAATCTAGTAACTCCTACGAGCAGTACTTC.

For this clonotype: The junction and the germline gene differ at one end; a read error may be behind it. V gene TRBV18 combines with J gene TRBJ2-5; tentative D call: TRBD2 (5 bases). The CDR3 spans 11 residues. Per germline, CDR1 KGHSH and CDR2 LQKENI. The CDR3: CASSPGETQCF. The CDR3 nucleotides are TGTGCCAGCTCACCGGGAGAGACCCAGTGCTTC.

This clonotype was seen more than once but under ten times. The genes are TRBV7-2 and TRBJ1-2; 7 nucleotides line up with TRBD1. CDR3 length: 15 amino acids. From germline, CDR1 is SGHTA and CDR2 FQGNSA. The V and J ends lost 8 bases and 3 bases, in that order; junction bases with no gene match: 12. CDR3 region: CASALGGGTYYGYTF. CDR3 DNA: TGTGCCAGCGCCTTGGGAGGGGGCACTTACTATGGCTACACCTTC.

This chain connects TRBV5-4 to TRBJ2-5, with D tentatively TRBD1 (6 bases). V gave up 0 bases and J gave up 5 bases, with 20 bases separating them. CDR1 is SGHNT, CDR2 YYREEE, per germline (reference sequence). The CDR3 has 17 residues. The CDR3 nucleotides are TGTGCCAGCAGCTTGGCCCCCCAGGGGATTGCGCGGGAGACCCAGTACTTC. Its protein product is CASSLAPQGIARETQYF.

The genes are TRBV5-1 and TRBJ1-4; the D is unclear. Trimming pared 4 bases from V and 7 bases from J, leaving 14 bases between. The CDR3 has 14 amino acids. Germline V gene data show CDR1 as SGHRS and CDR2 as YFSETQ. In DNA, the CDR3 is TGCGCCAGCAGCCCGGGTCTCTCTGGTGAAAAACTGTTTTTT. This codes for CASSPGLSGEKLFF.

The chain has TRBV6-6 and TRBJ2-7, with TRBD1 matching over 11 bases. V dropped 8 bases and J dropped 3; count of bases not matched to a gene: 9. Germline CDR1 reads MNHNY; CDR2 reads SVGAGI (reference sequence). The CDR3 totals 15 residues. DNA of the CDR3: TGTGCCAGCCGACCGGGACAGGGGGGAAACTACGAGCAGTACTTC. It codes for CASRPGQGGNYEQYF.

This clonotype was counted only a few times. CDR3 in amino acids: CASSPGFAGTGPSREQYF. CDR3 coding DNA: TGTGCCAGCAGCCCCGGGTTCGCCGGGACAGGCCCTTCTCGGGAGCAGTACTTC. The chain employs TRBV7-2 and TRBJ2-7, with 8 bases lining up with TRBD1. Germline values: CDR1 SGHTA, CDR2 FQGNSA. Germline trimming cut 5 bases from V and 7 bases from J; bases unmatched to any gene: 22. CDR3 length equals 18 residues.

The J gene is TRBJ2-5, the V gene TRBV7-2, with 10 bases lining up with TRBD2. The CDR3 runs 17 residues. V lost 5 bases to trimming and J lost 5 bases; unmatched junction nucleotides: 14. The germline CDR1 and CDR2 sequences are SGHTA and FQGNSA. The CDR3 DNA reads TGTGCCAGCAGCCCTTGGACTAGCGGACCGGAGCCGGAGACCCAGTACTTC. It yields the protein CASSPWTSGPEPETQYF. The complete variable domain, with remaining parts taken from reference TRBV7-2 and TRBJ2-5, reads GAGVSQSPSNKVTEKGKDVELRCDPISGHTALYWYRQSLGQGLEFLIYFQGNSAPDKSGLPSDRFSAERTGGSVSTLTIQRTQQEDSAVYLCASSPWTSGPEPETQYFGPGTRLLVL.

This clonotype was counted at least ten times. The chain employs TRBV10-3 and TRBJ1-2, with TRBD1 matching over 9 bases. Germline V gene sequence: CDR1 ENHRY, CDR2 SYGVKD. J gave up 2 bases and V 6 bases, and 4 bases lay outside the gene matches. The CDR3 is made up of 14 amino acids. The CDR3 DNA reads as TGTGCCATCAGGAGACAGGGGGGGAACTATGGCTACACCTTC. Its protein is CAIRRQGGNYGYTF.

This clonotype occurred many times. This chain connects TRBV10-3 to TRBJ2-7; perhaps TRBD2 as D (7 bases). Germline CDR1 and CDR2: ENHRY and SYGVKD. The V end was cut by 4 bases, the J end by 5 bases, with 15 bases between. The CDR3 extends over 14 amino acids. This CDR3 is CAISGRGGKNEQYF. CDR3 nucleotide sequence: TGTGCCATCAGTGGGAGGGGGGGAAAGAACGAGCAGTACTTC.